This T cell receptor (beta chain) was profiled in a study of blood T cell repertoires in COVID-19. Overall study: Sites across the United States, Italy and Spain contributed samples from acute and convalescent COVID-19. The cDNA or gDNA used as material had been derived from T cells, B-cell-depleted T cells, or PBMCs.

The length of the CDR3 is 12 residues. V was cut by 2 bases and J by 6 bases, with 5 bases left in between. In germline, CDR1 is SGHTA, CDR2 FQGTGA. Profiling relied on immunoSEQ multiplex PCR, and the TCRdb table lists in-frame clones only, not all of them. The sample consists of 15,000 to 20,000 clones, about four fifths of them appearing once. The chain carries TRBV7-3 and TRBJ2-1, with D possibly TRBD2 on 5 matching bases. Source material: peripheral blood. The clonotype originates from a middle-aged man with active or convalescent COVID-19. CDR3 in DNA: TGTGCCAGCAGCTTAGGGAGCAATGAGCAGTTCTTC. Its protein product is CASSLGSNEQFF. The variable domain in full, completed from reference TRBV7-3 and TRBJ2-1, reads GAGVSQTPSNKVTEKGKYVELRCDPISGHTALYWYRQSLGQGPEFLIYFQGTGAADDSGLPNDRFFAVRPEGSVSTLKIQRTERGDSAVYLCASSLGSNEQFFGPGTRLTVL.